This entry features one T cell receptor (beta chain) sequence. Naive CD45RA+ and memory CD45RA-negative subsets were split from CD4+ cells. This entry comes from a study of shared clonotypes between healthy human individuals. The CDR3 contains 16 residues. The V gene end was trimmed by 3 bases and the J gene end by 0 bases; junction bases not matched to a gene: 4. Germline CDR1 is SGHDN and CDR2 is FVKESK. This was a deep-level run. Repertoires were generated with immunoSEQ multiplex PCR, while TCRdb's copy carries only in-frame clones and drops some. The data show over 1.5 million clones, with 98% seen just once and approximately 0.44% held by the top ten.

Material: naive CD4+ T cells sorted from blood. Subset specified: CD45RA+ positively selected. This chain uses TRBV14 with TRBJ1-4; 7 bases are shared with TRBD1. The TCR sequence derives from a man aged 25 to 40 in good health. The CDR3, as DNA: TGTGCCAGCAGCCATAGACAGGGATCAACTAATGAAAAACTGTTTTTT. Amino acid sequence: CASSHRQGSTNEKLFF.